Below, 4 T cell receptor beta chains from the same sample are listed, as sequenced in a study of blood T cell repertoires in COVID-19. This table comes from immunoSEQ multiplex PCR, and its TCRdb copy is limited to in-frame clones, with some not included. The table has more than 300,000 clones, roughly 86% seen once. Sequencing used PBMCs or T cells enriched from blood (not recorded which). These receptors originate from a woman between 25 and 40 years old who had recovered from COVID-19.

The chain carries TRBV5-4 and TRBJ1-3; the match to TRBD1 covers 9 bases. V lost 4 bases to trimming and J lost 8 bases; unmatched junction nucleotides: 13. Per germline, CDR1 SGHNT and CDR2 YYREEE (reference sequence). The CDR3 length is 16 residues. The CDR3 sequence: CASSPSWDRVGDTIYF. The CDR3 DNA sequence: TGTGCCAGCAGCCCCTCGTGGGACAGGGTAGGAGACACCATATATTTT.

The J gene is TRBJ2-3, the V gene TRBV19; 10 positions agree with TRBD2. Per the germline V gene, CDR1 is LNHDA and CDR2 is SQIVND (reference sequence). Germline trimming cut 9 bases from V and 2 bases from J; bases unmatched to any gene: 8. The CDR3 runs to 15 residues. The CDR3 loop is CASKLAGRLTDTQYF. The CDR3, as DNA: TGTGCCAGCAAACTAGCGGGGAGACTCACAGATACGCAGTATTTT.

The CDR3 loop reads CASSHRRTGQSNMNTEAFF. The CDR3 nucleotides read TGTGCCAGCTCACACCGTAGGACAGGGCAGTCCAATATGAACACTGAAGCTTTCTTT. The V call is TRBV18, the J call TRBJ1-1; 8 bases agree with TRBD1. V trimming: 4 bases; J trimming: 0 bases; junction bases outside the gene matches: 16. The length of the CDR3 is 19 residues. In germline, CDR1 is KGHSH, CDR2 LQKENI.

This clone was seen just once. The chain couples TRBV5-1 to TRBJ2-1; TRBD2 aligns across 8 bases. The ends lost 6 bases at V and 3 bases at J; junction bases unmatched: 8. Germline V CDR1 and CDR2: SGHRS, YFSETQ. CDR3 length equals 15 residues. Written as DNA, the CDR3 is TGCGCCAGCATTCCCGGGAGGGCCGACTACAATGAGCAGTTCTTC. Translated: CASIPGRADYNEQFF.